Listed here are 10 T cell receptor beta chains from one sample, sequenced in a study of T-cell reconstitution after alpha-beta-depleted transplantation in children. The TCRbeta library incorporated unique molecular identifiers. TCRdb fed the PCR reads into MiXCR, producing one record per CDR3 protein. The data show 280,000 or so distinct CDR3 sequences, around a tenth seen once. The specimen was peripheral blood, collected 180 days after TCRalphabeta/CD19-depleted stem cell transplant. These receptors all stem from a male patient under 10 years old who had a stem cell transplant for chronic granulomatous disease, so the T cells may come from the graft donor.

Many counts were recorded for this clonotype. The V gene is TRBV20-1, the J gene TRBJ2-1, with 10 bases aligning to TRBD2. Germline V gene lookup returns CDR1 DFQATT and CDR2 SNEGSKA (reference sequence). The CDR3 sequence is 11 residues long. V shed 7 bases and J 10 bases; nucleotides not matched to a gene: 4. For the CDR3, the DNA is TGCAGTGGCCGTAGCGGGAGGGAGCAGTTCTTC. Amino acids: CSGRSGREQFF.

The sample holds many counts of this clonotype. The CDR3 spells CSASRQQETQYF. The DNA for the CDR3 is TGCAGTGCTAGTAGGCAGCAAGAGACCCAGTACTTC. V is TRBV20-1 and J is TRBJ2-5; no definite D call. V was cut by 3 bases and J by 2 bases, with 7 bases left in between. The CDR3 length is 12 residues. CDR1 DFQATT and CDR2 SNEGSKA come from the germline V gene (reference sequence).

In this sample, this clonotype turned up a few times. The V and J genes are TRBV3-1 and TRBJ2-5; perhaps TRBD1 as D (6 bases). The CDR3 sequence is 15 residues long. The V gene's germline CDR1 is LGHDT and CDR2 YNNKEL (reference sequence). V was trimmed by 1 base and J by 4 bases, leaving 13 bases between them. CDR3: CASSQGTGIIETQYF. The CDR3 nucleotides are TGTGCCAGCAGCCAAGGCACAGGGATAATAGAGACCCAGTACTTC.

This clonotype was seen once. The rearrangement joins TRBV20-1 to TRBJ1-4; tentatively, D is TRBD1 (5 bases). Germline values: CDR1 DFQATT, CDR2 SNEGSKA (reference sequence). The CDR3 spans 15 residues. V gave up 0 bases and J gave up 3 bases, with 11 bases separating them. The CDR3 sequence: CSARDSRASNEKLFF. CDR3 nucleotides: TGCAGTGCTAGAGATAGCAGGGCTTCTAATGAAAAACTGTTTTTT.

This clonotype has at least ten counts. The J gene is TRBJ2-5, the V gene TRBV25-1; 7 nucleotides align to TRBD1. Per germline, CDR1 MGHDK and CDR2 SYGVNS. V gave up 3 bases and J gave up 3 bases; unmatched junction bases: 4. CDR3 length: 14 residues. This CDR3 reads CASSDGDSEETQYF. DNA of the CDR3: TGTGCCAGCAGTGATGGGGACAGTGAAGAGACCCAGTACTTC.

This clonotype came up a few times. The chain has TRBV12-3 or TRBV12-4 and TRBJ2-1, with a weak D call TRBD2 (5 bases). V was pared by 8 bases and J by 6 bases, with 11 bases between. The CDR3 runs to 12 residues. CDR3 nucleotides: TGTGCCAGCCGTGGCGCGGGCAATGAGCAGTTCTTC. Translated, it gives CASRGAGNEQFF.

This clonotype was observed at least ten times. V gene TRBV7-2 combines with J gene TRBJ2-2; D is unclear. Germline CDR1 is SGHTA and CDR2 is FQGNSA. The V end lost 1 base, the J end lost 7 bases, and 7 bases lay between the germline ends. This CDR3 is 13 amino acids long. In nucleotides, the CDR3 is TGTGCCAGCAGCTTAGATGGAGACGGGGAGCTGTTTTTT. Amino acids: CASSLDGDGELFF.

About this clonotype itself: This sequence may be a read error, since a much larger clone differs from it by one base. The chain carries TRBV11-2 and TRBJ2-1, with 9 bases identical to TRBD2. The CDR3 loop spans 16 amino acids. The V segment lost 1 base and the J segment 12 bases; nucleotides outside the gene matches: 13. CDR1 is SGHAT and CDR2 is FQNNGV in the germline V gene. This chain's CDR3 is CASSLGIAGAEHGQFF. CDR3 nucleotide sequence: TGTGCCAGCAGCTTAGGGATAGCGGGGGCTGAACACGGGCAGTTCTTC.

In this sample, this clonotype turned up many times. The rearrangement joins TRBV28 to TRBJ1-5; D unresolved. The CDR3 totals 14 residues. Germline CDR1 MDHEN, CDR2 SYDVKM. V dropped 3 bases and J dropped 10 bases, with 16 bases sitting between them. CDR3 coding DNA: TGTGCCAGCAGTTTCAAGGAGGAATCAAGACCCCAGCATTTT. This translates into CASSFKEESRPQHF. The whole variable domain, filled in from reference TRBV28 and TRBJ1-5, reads DVKVTQSSRYLVKRTGEKVFLECVQDMDHENMFWYRQDPGLGLRLIYFSYDVKMKEKGDIPEGYSVSREKKERFSLILESASTNQTSMYLCASSFKEESRPQHFGDGTRLSIL.

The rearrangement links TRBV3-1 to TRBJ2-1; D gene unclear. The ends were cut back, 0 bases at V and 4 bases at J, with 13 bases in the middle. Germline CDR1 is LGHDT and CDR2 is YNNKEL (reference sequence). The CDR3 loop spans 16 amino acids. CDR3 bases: TGTGCCAGCAGCCAAGATGTGGAACACAGATACAATGAGCAGTTCTTC. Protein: CASSQDVEHRYNEQFF.